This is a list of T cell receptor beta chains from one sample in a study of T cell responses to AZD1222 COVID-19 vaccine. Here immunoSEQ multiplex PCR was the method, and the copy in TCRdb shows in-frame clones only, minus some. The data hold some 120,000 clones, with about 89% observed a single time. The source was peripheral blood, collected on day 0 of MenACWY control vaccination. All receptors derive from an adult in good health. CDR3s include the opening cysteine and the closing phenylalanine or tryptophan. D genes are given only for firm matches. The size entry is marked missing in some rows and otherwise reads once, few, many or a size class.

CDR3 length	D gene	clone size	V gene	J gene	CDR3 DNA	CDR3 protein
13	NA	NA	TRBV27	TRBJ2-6	TGTGCCAGCAGTGTTCTTGGGGCCAACGTCCTGACTTTC	CASSVLGANVLTF
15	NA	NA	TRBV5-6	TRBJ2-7	TGTGCCAGCAGCTCGGGGTGGGAGCTCCCCTACGAGCAGTACTTC	CASSSGWELPYEQYF
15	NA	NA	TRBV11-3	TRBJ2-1	TGTGCCAGCAGCTCGCCTGGCTTTGTACAGAAGGAGCAGTTCTTC	CASSSPGFVQKEQFF
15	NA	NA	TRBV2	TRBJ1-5	TGTGCCAGCAGTAACCGGGGGGGTTCCAATCAGCCCCAGCATTTT	CASSNRGGSNQPQHF
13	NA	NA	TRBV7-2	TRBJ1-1	TGTGCCAGCAGCACCCAGGGTACCACTGAAGCTTTCTTT	CASSTQGTTEAFF
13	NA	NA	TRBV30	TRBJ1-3	TGTGCCTGGGATTTGGGCTCTGGAAACACCATATATTTT	CAWDLGSGNTIYF
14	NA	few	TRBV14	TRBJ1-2	TGTGCCAGCAGCCAAGTAACCGGGACCTATGGCTACACCTTC	CASSQVTGTYGYTF
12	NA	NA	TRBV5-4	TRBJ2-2	TGTGCCAGCAGCTTGGACGTCGGGGAGCTGTTTTTT	CASSLDVGELFF
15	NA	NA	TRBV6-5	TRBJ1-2	TGTGCCAGCAGTTACTCGTCTGTGGTTTCCTATGGCTACACCTTC	CASSYSSVVSYGYTF
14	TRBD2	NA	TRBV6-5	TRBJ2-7	TGTGCCAGCACAATAAGCGGGAACACCTACGAGCAGTACTTC	CASTISGNTYEQYF
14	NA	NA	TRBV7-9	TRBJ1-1	TGTGCCAGCAACCCGGGGGGGGGTGGCACTGAAGCTTTCTTT	CASNPGGGGTEAFF
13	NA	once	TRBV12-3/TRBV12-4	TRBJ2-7	TGTGCCAGCAGCCCCGGACCCCTCGGCGAGCAGTACTTC	CASSPGPLGEQYF
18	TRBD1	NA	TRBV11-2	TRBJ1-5	TGTGCCAGCAGCCCCGCTCCGCGTGGGACAGGGCTTGGCCAGCCCCAGCATTTT	CASSPAPRGTGLGQPQHF
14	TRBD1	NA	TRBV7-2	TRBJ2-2	TGTGCCAGCAGGGGGACAGGGGGCACCGGGGAGCTGTTTTTT	CASRGTGGTGELFF
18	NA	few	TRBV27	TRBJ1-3	TGTGCCAGCAGTTTACTTGGGACTTTCGGAACCTCTGGAAACACCATATATTTT	CASSLLGTFGTSGNTIYF
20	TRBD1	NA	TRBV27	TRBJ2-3	TGTGCCAGCAGTTTATTTCCCGCGACAGGGGCTGATGGGAGAGCAGATACGCAGTATTTT	CASSLFPATGADGRADTQYF
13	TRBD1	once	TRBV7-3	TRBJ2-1	TGTGCCAGCAGTTTTTTCAGGGGGAATGAGCAGTTCTTC	CASSFFRGNEQFF
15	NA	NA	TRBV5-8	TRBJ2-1	TGTGCCAGCAATCGCGATAGGGTAGCCTACAATGAGCAGTTCTTC	CASNRDRVAYNEQFF
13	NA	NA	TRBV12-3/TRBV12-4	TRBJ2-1	TGTGCCAGCAGTTTACCCGGGCTCAATGAGCAGTTCTTC	CASSLPGLNEQFF
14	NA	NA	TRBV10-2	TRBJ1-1	TGCGCCAGCAGGCAATACAGGGAGGACACTGAAGCTTTCTTT	CASRQYREDTEAFF
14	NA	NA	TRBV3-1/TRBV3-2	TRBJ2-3	TGTGCCAGCAGCCAGCCTGGCCTCACAGATACGCAGTATTTT	CASSQPGLTDTQYF
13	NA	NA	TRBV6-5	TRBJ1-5	TGTGCCAGCACAAGGGACGGCAATCAGCCCCAGCATTTT	CASTRDGNQPQHF
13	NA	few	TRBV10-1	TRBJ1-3	TGCGCCAGCACAGCCTACTCTGGAAACACCATATATTTT	CASTAYSGNTIYF
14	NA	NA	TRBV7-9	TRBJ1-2	TGTGCCAGCAGCTCCTCCACAGGGTATTATGGCTACACCTTC	CASSSSTGYYGYTF
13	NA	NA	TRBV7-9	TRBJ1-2	TGTGCCAGCAGCTTGAGCGACCTCACTGGCTACACCTTC	CASSLSDLTGYTF
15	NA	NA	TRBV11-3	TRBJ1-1	TGTGCCAGCAGCTACCGGGATCCCGGGGTCACTGAAGCTTTCTTT	CASSYRDPGVTEAFF
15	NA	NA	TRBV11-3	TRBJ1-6	TGTGCCAGCAGCTTAGTTCCAGCGCCCTATTCACCCCTCCACTTT	CASSLVPAPYSPLHF
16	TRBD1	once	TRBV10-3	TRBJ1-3	TGTGCCATCAGTCGACGACAGGGATTCTCTGGAAACACCATATATTTT	CAISRRQGFSGNTIYF
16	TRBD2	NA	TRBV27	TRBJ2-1	TGTGCCAGCAGTTTGGCGGGGGGTAAGCGGCACAATGAGCAGTTCTTC	CASSLAGGKRHNEQFF
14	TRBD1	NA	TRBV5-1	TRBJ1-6	TGCGCCAGCAGCTCGACAGGGGCCAATTCACCCCTCCACTTT	CASSSTGANSPLHF
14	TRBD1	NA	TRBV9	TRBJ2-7	TGTGCCAGCAGCGAGGGACAGGGCCGCGGAGAGCAGTACTTC	CASSEGQGRGEQYF
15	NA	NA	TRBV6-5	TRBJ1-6	TGTGCCAGCAGTTACACCGGACAGCATAATTCACCCCTCCACTTT	CASSYTGQHNSPLHF